This is a list of T cell receptor beta chains from one sample in a study of PD-1 blockade in classical Hodgkin lymphoma. The data were produced by immunoSEQ multiplex PCR, yet TCRdb's version contains in-frame clones alone and is incomplete. The repertoire holds around 13,000 clones, with roughly 87% as singletons. The starting material was peripheral blood mononuclear cells (PBMCs), obtained at baseline. The receptor source for this set is a human donor with classical Hodgkin lymphoma. The CDR3 runs from the conserved cysteine through the conserved F or W.

v_call cdr3_aa
TRBV7-8 CASSLGSVLSNQPQHF
TRBV4-1 CASSQDAISGTHQETQYF
TRBV6-1 CASSGPGQGAWETQYF
TRBV28 CASSLRRAAISPQHF
TRBV10-1 CASSESSSYNEQFF
TRBV10-3 CAMTSGPRQEEQFF
TRBV6-1 CASSVDAIYEQYF
TRBV5-6 CASIWGGLLTQETQYF
TRBV6-5 CASSYSNSPLHF
TRBV2 CASSEQGPSNEQYF
TRBV5-1 CASSDITQGGNSPLHF
TRBV6-1 CASSEYSGAALYEQYF
TRBV4-2 CASSQGPGQPQHF
TRBV2 CASSAIQVQFF
TRBV6-1 CASSEAAGGAETQYF
TRBV27 CASSKVWTTTYNEQFF
TRBV23-1 CASNVFRRSPPTQETQYF
TRBV11-2 CASSLDGVGYEQYF
TRBV7-7 CASSSTSGTGAYEQFF
TRBV5-1 CASSLSPYGNEKLFF
TRBV2 CASRVDKTNYGYTF
TRBV9 CASSPRDGGPNTIYF
TRBV7-3 CASSLFRNNEQFF
TRBV7-8 CASSLAGAGGRTGELFF
TRBV5-1 CASSLEGGSYNEQFF
TRBV7-7 CASSLGGGGYEQYF
TRBV6-5 CASSPTGPGAFF
TRBV29-1 CSVETGKGETQYF
TRBV2 CASSVLRGAGEQFF
TRBV27 CASSLFQYYEQYF
TRBV7-2 CASSLVGVSNQPQHF
TRBV18 CASSNTGELFF
TRBV30 CAWSEKTGVQEKLFF
TRBV28 CASSFVVGKPTTGELFF
TRBV28 CASSLRGQGWSYNEQFF
TRBV11-3 CASSPWTSGSYEQYF
TRBV11-1 CASSSSDSNYGYTF
TRBV7-2 CASSSLAGRGRHSPLHF
TRBV6-1 CASSLGRNTEAFF
TRBV29-1 CSVEGTANTEAFF
TRBV13 CASSLGPRLGRGRDTEAFF